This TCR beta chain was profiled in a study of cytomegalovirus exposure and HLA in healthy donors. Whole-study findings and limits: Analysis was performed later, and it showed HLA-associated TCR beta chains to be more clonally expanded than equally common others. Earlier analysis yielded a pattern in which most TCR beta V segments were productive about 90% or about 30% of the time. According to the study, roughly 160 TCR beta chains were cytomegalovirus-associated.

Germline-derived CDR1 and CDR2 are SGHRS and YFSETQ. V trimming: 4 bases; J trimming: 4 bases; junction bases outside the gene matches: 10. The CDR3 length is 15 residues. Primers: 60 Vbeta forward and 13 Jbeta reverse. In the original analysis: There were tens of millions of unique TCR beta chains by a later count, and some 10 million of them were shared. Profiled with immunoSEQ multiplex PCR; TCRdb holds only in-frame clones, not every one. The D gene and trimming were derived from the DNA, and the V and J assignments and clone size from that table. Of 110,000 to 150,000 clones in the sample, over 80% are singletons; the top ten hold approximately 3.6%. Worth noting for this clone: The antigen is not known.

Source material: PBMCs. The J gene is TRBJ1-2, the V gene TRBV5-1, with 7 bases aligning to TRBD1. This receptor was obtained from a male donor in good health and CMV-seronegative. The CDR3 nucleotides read TGCGCCAGCAGCGGGGACAGACTTAATCCCTATGGCTACACCTTC. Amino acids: CASSGDRLNPYGYTF. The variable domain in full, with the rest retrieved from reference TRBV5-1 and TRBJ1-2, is KAGVTQTPRYLIKTRGQQVTLSCSPISGHRSVSWYQQTPGQGLQFLFEYFSETQRNKGNFPGRFSGRQFSNSRSEMNVSTLELGDSALYLCASSGDRLNPYGYTFGSGTRLTVV.